These T cell receptor beta chains were read from a single sample in a study of cytomegalovirus exposure and HLA in healthy donors. Repertoires were generated with immunoSEQ multiplex PCR, while TCRdb's copy carries only in-frame clones and drops some. The table shows about 140,000 clones, with around three quarters occurring only once. Sequencing was performed on PBMCs. The receptors shown here come from a man in his forties or fifties in good health and CMV-seropositive. Each CDR3 is given with its conserved first and last residue. The size entry is marked missing in some rows and otherwise reads once, few, many or a size class.

TRBV5-1 | few | CASQLGGGPLDEQYF
TRBV7-8 | - | CASSQWGQYNSPLHF
TRBV11-2 | - | CASSPGQGQETQYF
TRBV6-1 | - | CASRETGSYGYTF
TRBV28 | few | CASSLARPSFGYTF
TRBV5-5 | - | CASSLYGQGIQETQYF
TRBV5-1 | - | CASSLLRAGHSYQPQHF
TRBV13 | once | CASSGDRVKAFF
TRBV4-3 | - | CASSQVGQGMEAFF
TRBV19 | - | CASSNTGRETQYF
TRBV19 | few | CASMKAGLTDIQYF
TRBV4-2 | - | CASSHEPGQVNTGELFF
TRBV28 | few | CASSLGGTGLGYTF
TRBV5-6 | - | CASSFRGDEKLFF
TRBV15 | once | CATSRGGTGHEQYF
TRBV5-6 | - | CASSLGTSGYNEQFF
TRBV7-2 | - | CASSRIGVSLSTDTQYF
TRBV5-5 | - | CASSFGLNTGELFF
TRBV7-6 | - | CASSLRRTDYEQYF
TRBV18 | - | CASSPRTSGGSTTGELFF
TRBV27 | - | CASSPDRRANIQYF
TRBV9 | - | CASSKDRANEQFF
TRBV7-9 | few | CASGRGTSTGANVLTF
TRBV2 | - | CASRATGVGGYTF
TRBV7-2 | - | CASSLAGGMSGELFF
TRBV5-4 | - | CASSLGQGTKNIQYF